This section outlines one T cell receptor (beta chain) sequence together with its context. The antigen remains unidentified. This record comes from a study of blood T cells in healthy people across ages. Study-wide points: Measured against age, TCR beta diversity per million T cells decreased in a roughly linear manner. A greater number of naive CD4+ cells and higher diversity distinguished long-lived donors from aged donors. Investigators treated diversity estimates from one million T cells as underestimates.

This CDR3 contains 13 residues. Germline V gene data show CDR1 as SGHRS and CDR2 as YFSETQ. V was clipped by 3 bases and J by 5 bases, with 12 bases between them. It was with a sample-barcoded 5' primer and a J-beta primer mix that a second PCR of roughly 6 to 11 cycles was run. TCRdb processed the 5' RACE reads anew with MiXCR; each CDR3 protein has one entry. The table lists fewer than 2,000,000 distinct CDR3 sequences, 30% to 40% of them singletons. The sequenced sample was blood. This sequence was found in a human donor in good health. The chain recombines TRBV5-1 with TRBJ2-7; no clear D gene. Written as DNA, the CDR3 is TGCGCCAGCAGCTACGGCGGTGGAGACGAGCAGTACTTC. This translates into CASSYGGGDEQYF.